This TCR beta chain was sequenced in a study of blood T cell repertoires in COVID-19. Study at large: Samples representing acute and convalescent COVID-19 were sourced from the United States, Italy and Spain.

Trimming removed 0 bases at V and 2 bases at J, with 10 bases between. The CDR3 loop spans 16 amino acids. The germline CDR1 and CDR2 sequences are MGHRA and YSYEKL. As originally analysed: The assay estimated nucleated cells by amplifying reference gene primers. Repertoires were generated with immunoSEQ multiplex PCR, while TCRdb's copy carries only in-frame clones and drops some. D and trimming come from the DNA, and the V and J calls and clone size come from that table. This table has about 280,000 clones, around 90% appearing once. This receptor was obtained from a man between 18 and 35 years old with active or convalescent COVID-19. The sample comprised peripheral blood. This rearrangement joins TRBV4-1 to TRBJ2-2; D remains unclear. The chain's CDR3 is CASSQESSVNTGELFF. The CDR3 bases are TGCGCCAGCAGCCAAGAATCCAGCGTCAACACCGGGGAGCTGTTTTTT.